A selection of T cell receptor beta chains follows, all from one sample in a study of cytomegalovirus exposure and HLA in healthy donors. Sequenced by immunoSEQ multiplex PCR; TCRdb stores in-frame clones only, minus some. This sample has roughly 52,000 clones, with about 93% found just once. Sequencing was done on a sample of PBMCs. These receptor sequences come from a man between 18 and 35 years old in good health and CMV-seronegative. CDR3s include the opening cysteine and the closing phenylalanine or tryptophan. Fields, in order: J gene, clone size, V gene, D gene, CDR3 protein, CDR3 DNA. The D gene is left open where the match is weak. Clone size is given for some rows only: seen once, a few or many times, or a class if the clone is expanded.

j_gene: TRBJ2-1
abundance: .
v_gene: TRBV14
d_gene: .
CDR3aa: CASSPTVGGRNEQFF
CDR3nt: TGTGCCAGCAGCCCCACAGTAGGGGGTAGGAATGAGCAGTTCTTC

j_gene: TRBJ2-6
abundance: .
v_gene: TRBV29-1
d_gene: .
CDR3aa: CSVPSDRRANVLTF
CDR3nt: TGCAGCGTCCCGTCGGACAGAAGGGCCAACGTCCTGACTTTC

j_gene: TRBJ2-5
abundance: once
v_gene: TRBV19
d_gene: .
CDR3aa: CASSIDYTVETQYF
CDR3nt: TGTGCCAGTAGTATAGATTACACAGTGGAGACCCAGTACTTC

j_gene: TRBJ2-2
abundance: .
v_gene: TRBV11-2
d_gene: .
CDR3aa: CASSLRGASTGELFF
CDR3nt: TGTGCCAGCAGCCTCAGGGGGGCGTCCACCGGGGAGCTGTTTTTT

j_gene: TRBJ2-7
abundance: .
v_gene: TRBV11-3
d_gene: TRBD1
CDR3aa: CASSSTPGGPQYF
CDR3nt: TGTGCCAGCAGCTCAACCCCAGGGGGTCCTCAGTACTTC

j_gene: TRBJ1-5
abundance: once
v_gene: TRBV28
d_gene: .
CDR3aa: CASIDPGHQPQHF
CDR3nt: TGTGCCAGCATAGATCCAGGGCATCAGCCCCAGCATTTT

j_gene: TRBJ2-1
abundance: .
v_gene: TRBV28
d_gene: .
CDR3aa: CASSRDFRSYNEQFF
CDR3nt: TGTGCCAGCAGTCGGGACTTCCGGTCCTACAATGAGCAGTTCTTC

j_gene: TRBJ2-7
abundance: once
v_gene: TRBV5-5
d_gene: .
CDR3aa: CASSLTGKGYEQYF
CDR3nt: TGTGCCAGCAGCTTAACAGGGAAAGGCTACGAGCAGTACTTC

j_gene: TRBJ2-6
abundance: once
v_gene: TRBV27
d_gene: TRBD1
CDR3aa: CASSPGTGRGGANVLTF
CDR3nt: TGTGCCAGCAGTCCAGGGACAGGTCGAGGTGGGGCCAACGTCCTGACTTTC

j_gene: TRBJ1-1
abundance: few
v_gene: TRBV27
d_gene: .
CDR3aa: CASLAARRTEAFF
CDR3nt: TGTGCCAGCCTGGCGGCTCGAAGGACTGAAGCTTTCTTT

j_gene: TRBJ2-1
abundance: .
v_gene: TRBV18
d_gene: TRBD2
CDR3aa: CASSSRLAGGVDEQFF
CDR3nt: TGTGCCAGCTCATCTAGACTAGCGGGAGGGGTGGATGAGCAGTTCTTC

j_gene: TRBJ1-2
abundance: .
v_gene: TRBV11-2
d_gene: TRBD1
CDR3aa: CASSLVTGEDGYTF
CDR3nt: TGTGCCAGCAGCTTAGTAACAGGGGAGGATGGCTACACCTTC

j_gene: TRBJ1-1
abundance: .
v_gene: TRBV6-6
d_gene: .
CDR3aa: CASSYSGGSEAFF
CDR3nt: TGTGCCAGCAGTTACTCGGGGGGGAGCGAAGCTTTCTTT

j_gene: TRBJ2-7
abundance: .
v_gene: TRBV28
d_gene: TRBD1
CDR3aa: CASSFWTGVPYEQYF
CDR3nt: TGTGCCAGCAGTTTCTGGACAGGGGTCCCCTACGAGCAGTACTTC

j_gene: TRBJ2-3
abundance: .
v_gene: TRBV18
d_gene: .
CDR3aa: CASSRGNTDTQYF
CDR3nt: TGTGCCAGCTCACGAGGGAACACAGATACGCAGTATTTT

j_gene: TRBJ1-2
abundance: .
v_gene: TRBV28
d_gene: TRBD1
CDR3aa: CASSSRQGIYGYTF
CDR3nt: TGTGCCAGCAGTTCCCGACAGGGGATCTATGGCTACACCTTC

j_gene: TRBJ2-7
abundance: .
v_gene: TRBV7-2
d_gene: .
CDR3aa: CASSLEQGGSYEQYF
CDR3nt: TGTGCCAGCAGCTTAGAGCAGGGGGGTTCCTACGAGCAGTACTTC

j_gene: TRBJ2-5
abundance: .
v_gene: TRBV4-1
d_gene: .
CDR3aa: CASSHIQSYQETQYF
CDR3nt: TGCGCCAGCAGTCACATCCAGTCGTACCAAGAGACCCAGTACTTC

j_gene: TRBJ2-7
abundance: .
v_gene: TRBV27
d_gene: .
CDR3aa: CASSPFREVREQYF
CDR3nt: TGTGCCAGCAGTCCTTTCAGGGAGGTGAGGGAGCAGTACTTC

j_gene: TRBJ2-3
abundance: .
v_gene: TRBV29-1
d_gene: TRBD1
CDR3aa: CSAPGTDVVLQYF
CDR3nt: TGCAGCGCCCCCGGGACAGACGTAGTTTTGCAGTATTTT

j_gene: TRBJ1-1
abundance: .
v_gene: TRBV5-1
d_gene: .
CDR3aa: CASSSRVGNTEAFF
CDR3nt: TGCGCCAGCAGCTCCCGGGTTGGGAACACTGAAGCTTTCTTT

j_gene: TRBJ2-5
abundance: .
v_gene: TRBV5-4
d_gene: TRBD2
CDR3aa: CASSFPSGGQETQYF
CDR3nt: TGTGCCAGCAGCTTCCCTAGCGGGGGGCAAGAGACCCAGTACTTC

j_gene: TRBJ1-2
abundance: once
v_gene: TRBV7-9
d_gene: TRBD1
CDR3aa: CASSLGDSRSGYTF
CDR3nt: TGTGCCAGCAGCTTAGGGGACAGCCGTAGTGGCTACACCTTC

j_gene: TRBJ1-3
abundance: .
v_gene: TRBV28
d_gene: TRBD1
CDR3aa: CASRGQGNTIYF
CDR3nt: TGTGCCAGCCGCGGACAGGGGAACACCATATATTTT

j_gene: TRBJ2-7
abundance: .
v_gene: TRBV11-2
d_gene: TRBD2
CDR3aa: CASSLDRRLAVYEQYF
CDR3nt: TGTGCCAGCAGCTTAGATAGGCGACTAGCGGTCTACGAGCAGTACTTC

j_gene: TRBJ1-2
abundance: .
v_gene: TRBV6-5
d_gene: .
CDR3aa: CASSYSEGYYGYTF
CDR3nt: TGTGCCAGCAGTTACTCAGAGGGCTACTATGGCTACACCTTC

j_gene: TRBJ1-5
abundance: .
v_gene: TRBV6-6
d_gene: .
CDR3aa: CASSYRGINQPQHF
CDR3nt: TGTGCCAGCAGTTACCGGGGGATAAATCAGCCCCAGCATTTT

j_gene: TRBJ2-5
abundance: once
v_gene: TRBV11-2
d_gene: TRBD2
CDR3aa: CASSLVSGKSQETQYF
CDR3nt: TGTGCCAGCAGCTTAGTTAGCGGGAAGTCCCAAGAGACCCAGTACTTC

j_gene: TRBJ2-1
abundance: .
v_gene: TRBV4-1
d_gene: TRBD2
CDR3aa: CASSQAAGEGQFF
CDR3nt: TGCGCCAGCAGCCAAGCTGCGGGAGAGGGGCAGTTCTTC

j_gene: TRBJ2-7
abundance: once
v_gene: TRBV28
d_gene: .
CDR3aa: CASRSYAVRAGDEQYF
CDR3nt: TGTGCCAGCAGATCCTACGCCGTCAGGGCAGGGGACGAGCAGTACTTC

j_gene: TRBJ2-3
abundance: .
v_gene: TRBV27
d_gene: .
CDR3aa: CASSFKLPTDMQYF
CDR3nt: TGTGCCAGCAGTTTTAAGCTGCCCACAGATATGCAGTATTTT

j_gene: TRBJ2-1
abundance: .
v_gene: TRBV19
d_gene: TRBD1
CDR3aa: CASNPGQGVYNEQFF
CDR3nt: TGTGCCAGTAACCCGGGACAGGGTGTGTACAATGAGCAGTTCTTC

j_gene: TRBJ2-3
abundance: .
v_gene: TRBV9
d_gene: .
CDR3aa: CASSPRGATSTDTQYF
CDR3nt: TGTGCCAGCAGCCCCAGGGGAGCAACTAGCACAGATACGCAGTATTTT

j_gene: TRBJ1-2
abundance: .
v_gene: TRBV6-5
d_gene: .
CDR3aa: CASSYSGQGNYGYTF
CDR3nt: TGTGCCAGCAGTTACTCGGGGCAGGGGAACTATGGCTACACCTTC

j_gene: TRBJ1-5
abundance: .
v_gene: TRBV18
d_gene: .
CDR3aa: CATKQGGDQPQHF
CDR3nt: TGTGCCACTAAACAAGGGGGGGATCAGCCCCAGCATTTT

j_gene: TRBJ2-3
abundance: .
v_gene: TRBV2
d_gene: TRBD1
CDR3aa: CASSGTGTDTQYF
CDR3nt: TGTGCCAGCAGTGGGACAGGAACAGATACGCAGTATTTT

j_gene: TRBJ1-1
abundance: .
v_gene: TRBV19
d_gene: .
CDR3aa: CASSMEAPPGTEAFF
CDR3nt: TGTGCCAGTAGTATGGAGGCTCCCCCGGGGACTGAAGCTTTCTTT

j_gene: TRBJ2-3
abundance: .
v_gene: TRBV7-9
d_gene: TRBD2
CDR3aa: CASSPSSGRAIDTQYF
CDR3nt: TGTGCCAGCAGCCCCTCTAGCGGGAGGGCCATTGATACGCAGTATTTT

j_gene: TRBJ2-2
abundance: .
v_gene: TRBV5-1
d_gene: TRBD2
CDR3aa: CASSPGLAGPGELFF
CDR3nt: TGCGCCAGCAGCCCGGGACTAGCGGGACCCGGGGAGCTGTTTTTT

j_gene: TRBJ1-1
abundance: .
v_gene: TRBV6-5
d_gene: TRBD1
CDR3aa: CASSYHTGGMNTEAFF
CDR3nt: TGTGCCAGCAGTTACCATACAGGGGGCATGAACACTGAAGCTTTCTTT

j_gene: TRBJ2-7
abundance: .
v_gene: TRBV7-9
d_gene: .
CDR3aa: CASSLARDRAYEQYF
CDR3nt: TGTGCCAGCAGCTTAGCGCGGGACCGAGCCTACGAGCAGTACTTC